This is a list of T cell receptor beta chains from one sample in a study of molecular identifiers for immune sequencing clone quantification. TCRdb reanalysed the PCR reads using MiXCR and keeps one entry per CDR3 protein. The sample has 80,000 to 100,000 distinct CDR3 sequences; 20% to 25% are singletons. Sequenced: naive CD8+ T cells from blood, with Jurkat cell RNA spiked in. These receptors originate from a human donor in good health. Some libraries in this study had Jurkat cell RNA spiked in. The CDR3 runs from the conserved cysteine through the conserved F or W. D genes are given only for firm matches. Size values are once, few and many counts, or a class for expanded clones, and some rows have none.

V gene	J gene	clone size	D gene	CDR3 DNA	CDR3 protein
TRBV5-6	TRBJ2-5	many	TRBD2	TGTGCCAGCAGCTTGTCCACTAGCGGGGGGTACCAAGAGACCCAGTACTTC	CASSLSTSGGYQETQYF
TRBV19	TRBJ2-7	many	TRBD2	TGTGCCAGTAGTGCCGGGGGGGCAATAAACGAGCAGTACTTC	CASSAGGAINEQYF
TRBV19	TRBJ2-5	many	TRBD2	TGTGCCAGTAGTATCGGACTAGCGGGGGAGCAAGAGACCCAGTACTTC	CASSIGLAGEQETQYF
TRBV6-2/TRBV6-3	TRBJ2-2	many	-	TGTGCCAGCCGAGGAACGACCGGGGAGCTGTTTTTT	CASRGTTGELFF
TRBV19	TRBJ2-3	-	TRBD2	TGTGCCAGTAGCCCAGCGGGGCCTAGCACAGATACGCAGTATTTT	CASSPAGPSTDTQYF
TRBV19	TRBJ2-2	many	TRBD1	TGTGCCAGTAGTCCATCCACAGGGGGCGCCGGCACCGGGGAGCTGTTTTTT	CASSPSTGGAGTGELFF
TRBV5-1	TRBJ1-4	many	TRBD1	TGCGCCAGCAGCTCGCGACAGGGGGCTGAAGAAAAACTGTTTTTT	CASSSRQGAEEKLFF
TRBV7-9	TRBJ2-3	many	-	TGTGCCAGCAGCATGATCACAGATACGCAGTATTTT	CASSMITDTQYF
TRBV19	TRBJ2-6	many	-	TGTGCCAGTAGTATCGGGTCGGCCAACGTCCTGACTTTC	CASSIGSANVLTF
TRBV10-3	TRBJ1-2	many	-	TGTGCCATCAGCCCCACGCAGGGATCCTTCTATGGCTACACCTTC	CAISPTQGSFYGYTF
TRBV30	TRBJ2-3	many	TRBD2	TGTGCCTGGACTAGCGGGGGCCTAAGCACAGATACGCAGTATTTT	CAWTSGGLSTDTQYF
TRBV4-2	TRBJ2-7	many	TRBD1	TGTGCCAGCAGCCCGCCACCGGGACAGAGCTCCTACGAGCAGTACTTC	CASSPPPGQSSYEQYF
TRBV12-3/TRBV12-4	TRBJ1-5	-	-	TGTGCCAGCAGTAGCCAGTCAGGGACCGGACCCAATCAGCCCCAGCATTTT	CASSSQSGTGPNQPQHF
TRBV19	TRBJ2-1	many	TRBD2	TGTGCCAGTAGTATTGGGACTAGAGGTCCCAATGAGCAGTTCTTC	CASSIGTRGPNEQFF
TRBV19	TRBJ2-7	many	-	TGTGCCAGTAGTATAGGTACCAGGTCTCCCTACGAGCAGTACTTC	CASSIGTRSPYEQYF
TRBV5-1	TRBJ2-1	few	TRBD2	TGCGCCAGCAGCTTGGCGGCGGGGGGCCCCTACAATGAGCAGTTCTTC	CASSLAAGGPYNEQFF
TRBV20-1	TRBJ1-1	many	-	TGCAGTGCTAGAGGGGGCCCCACAGGGACTGAAGCTTTCTTT	CSARGGPTGTEAFF
TRBV27	TRBJ2-3	many	TRBD1	TGTGCCAGCAGTTTCGGGACAGGGGGCGCGACCACCACAGATACGCAGTATTTT	CASSFGTGGATTTDTQYF
TRBV4-2	TRBJ2-7	-	TRBD2	TGTGCCAGCAGCCAAGCGGGTGGACTAGAGATTTACGAGCAGTACTTC	CASSQAGGLEIYEQYF
TRBV4-2	TRBJ2-3	-	-	TGTGCCAGCAGCTTCCGACTAGATGGGAAAGATACGCAGTATTTT	CASSFRLDGKDTQYF
TRBV6-2/TRBV6-3	TRBJ1-2	many	-	TGTGCCAGCAGTCCCGGGAGGACGCACTATGGCTACACCTTC	CASSPGRTHYGYTF
TRBV7-9	TRBJ2-1	many	TRBD1	TGTGCCAGCAGCTTCCCGGGACAGGGGGGACCCTACAATGAGCAGTTCTTC	CASSFPGQGGPYNEQFF
TRBV6-1	TRBJ2-3	many	-	TGTGCCAGCGAGACGGCTTACACAGATACGCAGTATTTT	CASETAYTDTQYF
TRBV20-1	TRBJ1-1	many	-	TGCAGTGCTACCCCCTGGGGGGACACTGAAGCTTTCTTT	CSATPWGDTEAFF
TRBV20-1	TRBJ2-5	-	-	TGCAGTGCAGGGGTAAATTTAGTCCAAGAGACCCAGTACTTC	CSAGVNLVQETQYF
TRBV5-1	TRBJ1-1	many	TRBD1	TGCGCCAGCAGCACCGGGACAGGCGTTGAAGCTTTCTTT	CASSTGTGVEAFF
TRBV5-1	TRBJ2-6	many	TRBD1	TGCGCCAGCAGCCCCGGTCCCGGGACAGGGGCTGGGGCCAACGTCCTGACTTTC	CASSPGPGTGAGANVLTF
TRBV27	TRBJ2-3	many	-	TGTGCCAGCAGCCGGACTGCGGGTGTGGCAGATACGCAGTATTTT	CASSRTAGVADTQYF
TRBV15	TRBJ1-5	few	-	TGTGCCACCAGCAGAGATCTTGCGGACCAGCATTTT	CATSRDLADQHF
TRBV11-1	TRBJ2-7	many	-	TGTGCCAGCAGCTATGGGGGTGACGAGCAGTACTTC	CASSYGGDEQYF
TRBV6-5	TRBJ1-1	many	-	TGTGCCAGCAGTCTAAGACACCCGAACACTGAAGCTTTCTTT	CASSLRHPNTEAFF
TRBV29-1	TRBJ2-1	-	-	TGCAGCGTGGCCTACAGGGTTGAAAGCTCCTACAATGAGCAGTTCTTC	CSVAYRVESSYNEQFF
TRBV25-1	TRBJ2-1	many	-	TGTGCCAGCAGTGAAACGGCGAAAGGAGGCGATGAGCAGTTCTTC	CASSETAKGGDEQFF
TRBV7-9	TRBJ2-7	many	TRBD2	TGTGCCAGCAGCTTAGGGCCTCTAGCGGGAGCTTACGAGCAGTACTTC	CASSLGPLAGAYEQYF
TRBV7-2	TRBJ1-1	many	TRBD1	TGTGCCAGCAGCCTCCTGGGACAGGGGAACACTGAAGCTTTCTTT	CASSLLGQGNTEAFF
TRBV19	TRBJ1-3	-	-	TGTGCCAGTAGTATTTACGATTCTGGAAACACCATATATTTT	CASSIYDSGNTIYF
TRBV19	TRBJ1-5	many	-	TGTGCCAGTACCACACCGTATAGCAATCAGCCCCAGCATTTT	CASTTPYSNQPQHF
TRBV27	TRBJ1-2	-	TRBD1	TGTGCCAGCAGAGACAGGGGGTATTATGGCTACACCTTC	CASRDRGYYGYTF
TRBV5-1	TRBJ2-7	once	TRBD1	TGCGCCAGCAGCTTAGACCTGGGACAGGCTTACTACGAGCAGTACTTC	CASSLDLGQAYYEQYF
TRBV5-4	TRBJ2-5	many	-	TGTGCCAGCAGCTTGGAAGGTGGCCTTCCTCCGGAGACCCAGTACTTC	CASSLEGGLPPETQYF
TRBV10-3	TRBJ1-1	-	-	TGTGCCATCAGTGATATTGGGTTTGGGCTGCCCACTGAAGCTTTCTTT	CAISDIGFGLPTEAFF
TRBV7-6	TRBJ2-3	many	TRBD2	TGTGCCACGGGCGGTTTATATGCGGGAGTAGATACGCAGTATTTT	CATGGLYAGVDTQYF
TRBV4-3	TRBJ2-7	many	-	TGCGCCAGCAGCCAAGATGGCTCCTACGAGCAGTACTTC	CASSQDGSYEQYF
TRBV6-2/TRBV6-3	TRBJ2-7	many	TRBD2	TGTGCCAGCACCCCACTAGCGGTGACCTACGAGCAGTACTTC	CASTPLAVTYEQYF
TRBV4-2	TRBJ2-3	many	TRBD2	TGTGCCAGCAGCCAAGCGGGACTAGCGGAAATCACAGATACGCAGTATTTT	CASSQAGLAEITDTQYF
TRBV3-1	TRBJ1-1	many	TRBD1	TGTGCCAGCAGAGATTACAGGGGTGGAGACACTGAAGCTTTCTTT	CASRDYRGGDTEAFF
TRBV27	TRBJ1-4	-	-	TGTGCCAGCAGTTTATATACTCATTATGAAAAACTGTTGTTT	CASSLYTHYEKLLF
TRBV29-1	TRBJ1-5	many	-	TGCAGCGCTAACACCGGCGATCAGCCCCAGCATTTT	CSANTGDQPQHF
TRBV14	TRBJ2-1	-	-	TGTGCCAGCAGTCCCGGACATACACCCTACAATGAGCAGTTCTTC	CASSPGHTPYNEQFF
TRBV24-1	TRBJ2-1	few	-	TGTGCCACCAGTGATTGGAGTAGCGCCGCCTACAATGAGCAGTTCTTC	CATSDWSSAAYNEQFF
TRBV14	TRBJ2-1	few	TRBD2	TGTGCCAGCAGCCAAGATGGGACTAGCGGGATGCTCTATGAGCAGTTCTTC	CASSQDGTSGMLYEQFF
TRBV27	TRBJ2-1	few	-	TGTGCCAGCAGTCCTTTTTCGACGGCCCCTTCCTACAATGAGCAGTTCTTC	CASSPFSTAPSYNEQFF
TRBV9	TRBJ2-2	-	TRBD2	TGTGCCAGCAGCGTAGGTTCGACTAGCGGGCCCGGGGAGCTGTTTTTT	CASSVGSTSGPGELFF
TRBV4-3	TRBJ2-1	many	-	TGCGCCAGCAGCCAAGGGGGCTCTCCAGTCCGGTTCTTC	CASSQGGSPVRFF
TRBV29-1	TRBJ1-1	many	-	TGCAGCGTTGTCCCCGGACGGGAGAAGGTAAGGGGCACTGAAGCTTTCTTT	CSVVPGREKVRGTEAFF
TRBV12-3/TRBV12-4	TRBJ2-3	many	TRBD1	TGTGCCATCACACAGGGGGCTCGCACAGATACGCAGTATTTT	CAITQGARTDTQYF
TRBV4-1	TRBJ2-1	many	-	TGCGCCAGCAGCCAACAAACGGGGGGCAGTGAGCAGTTCTTC	CASSQQTGGSEQFF